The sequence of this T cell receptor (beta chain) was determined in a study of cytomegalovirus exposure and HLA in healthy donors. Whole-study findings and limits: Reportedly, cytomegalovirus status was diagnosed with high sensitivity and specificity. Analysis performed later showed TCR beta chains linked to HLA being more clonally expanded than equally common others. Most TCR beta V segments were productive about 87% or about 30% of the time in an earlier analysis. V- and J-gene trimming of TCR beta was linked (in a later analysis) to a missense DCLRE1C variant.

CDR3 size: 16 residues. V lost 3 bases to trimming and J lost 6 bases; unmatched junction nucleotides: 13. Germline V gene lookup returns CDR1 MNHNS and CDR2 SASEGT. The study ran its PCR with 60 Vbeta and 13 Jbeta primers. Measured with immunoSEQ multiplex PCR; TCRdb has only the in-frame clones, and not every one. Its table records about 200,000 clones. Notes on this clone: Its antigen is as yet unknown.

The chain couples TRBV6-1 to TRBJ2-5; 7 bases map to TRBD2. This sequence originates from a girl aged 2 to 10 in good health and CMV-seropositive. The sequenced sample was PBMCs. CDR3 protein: CASSEQVAGARKTQYF. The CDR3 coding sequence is TGTGCCAGCAGTGAGCAAGTGGCGGGAGCCAGGAAGACCCAGTACTTC.